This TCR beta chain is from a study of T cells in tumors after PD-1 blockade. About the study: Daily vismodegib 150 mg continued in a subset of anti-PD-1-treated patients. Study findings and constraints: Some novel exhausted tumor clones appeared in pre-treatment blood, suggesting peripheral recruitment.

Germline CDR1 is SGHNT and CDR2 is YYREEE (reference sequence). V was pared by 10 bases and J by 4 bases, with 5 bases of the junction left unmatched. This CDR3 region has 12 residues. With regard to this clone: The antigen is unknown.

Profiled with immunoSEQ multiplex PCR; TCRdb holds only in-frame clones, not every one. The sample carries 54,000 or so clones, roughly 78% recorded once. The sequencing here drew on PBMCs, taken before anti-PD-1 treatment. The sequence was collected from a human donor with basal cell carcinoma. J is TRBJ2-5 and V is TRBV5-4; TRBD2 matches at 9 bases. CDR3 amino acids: CAGGRGGETQYF. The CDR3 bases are TGTGCCGGAGGGCGGGGGGGAGAGACCCAGTACTTC.